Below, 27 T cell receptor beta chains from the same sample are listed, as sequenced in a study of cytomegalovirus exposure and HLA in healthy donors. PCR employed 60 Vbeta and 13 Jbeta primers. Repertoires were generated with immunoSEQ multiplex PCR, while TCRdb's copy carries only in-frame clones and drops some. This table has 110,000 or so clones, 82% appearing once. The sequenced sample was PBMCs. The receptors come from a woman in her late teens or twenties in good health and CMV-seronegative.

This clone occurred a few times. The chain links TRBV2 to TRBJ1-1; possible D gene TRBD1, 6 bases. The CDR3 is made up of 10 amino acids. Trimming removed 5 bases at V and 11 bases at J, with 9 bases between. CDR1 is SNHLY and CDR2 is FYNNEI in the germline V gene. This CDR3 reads CASSWQGAFF. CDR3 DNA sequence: TGTGCCAGCAGTTGGCAGGGGGCTTTCTTT.

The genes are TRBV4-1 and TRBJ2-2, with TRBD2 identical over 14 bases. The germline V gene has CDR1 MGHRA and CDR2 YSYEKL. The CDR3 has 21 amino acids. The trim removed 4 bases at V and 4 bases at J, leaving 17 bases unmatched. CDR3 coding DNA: TGCGCCAGCAGCCTACGACTAGCGGGAGGGTCTAAAATTCTGGGCACCGGGGAGCTGTTTTTT. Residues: CASSLRLAGGSKILGTGELFF.

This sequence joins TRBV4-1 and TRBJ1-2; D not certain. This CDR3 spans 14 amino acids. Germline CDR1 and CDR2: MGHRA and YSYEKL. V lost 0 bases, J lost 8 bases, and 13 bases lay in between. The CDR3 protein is CASSQDPRVQGYTF. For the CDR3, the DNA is TGCGCCAGCAGCCAAGATCCGAGGGTCCAGGGCTACACCTTC.

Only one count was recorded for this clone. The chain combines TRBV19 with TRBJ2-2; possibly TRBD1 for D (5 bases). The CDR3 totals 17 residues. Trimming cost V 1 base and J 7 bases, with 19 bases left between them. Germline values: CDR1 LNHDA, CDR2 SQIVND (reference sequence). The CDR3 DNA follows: TGTGCCAGTAGTATAGGGTTGGCAGGGCGATTTGGCGGGGAGCTGTTTTTT. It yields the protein CASSIGLAGRFGGELFF.

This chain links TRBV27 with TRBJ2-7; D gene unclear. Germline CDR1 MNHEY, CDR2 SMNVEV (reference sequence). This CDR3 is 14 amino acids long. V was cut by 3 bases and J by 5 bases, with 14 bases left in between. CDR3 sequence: CASSFGGLSHEQYF. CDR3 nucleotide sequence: TGTGCCAGCAGTTTCGGCGGCCTCTCTCACGAGCAGTACTTC.

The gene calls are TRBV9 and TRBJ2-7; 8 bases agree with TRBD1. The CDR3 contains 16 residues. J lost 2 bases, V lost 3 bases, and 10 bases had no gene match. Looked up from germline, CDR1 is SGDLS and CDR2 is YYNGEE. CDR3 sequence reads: CASSAQIRTGTYEQYV. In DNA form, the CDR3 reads TGTGCCAGCAGCGCACAGATCAGGACAGGGACCTACGAGCAGTACGTC.

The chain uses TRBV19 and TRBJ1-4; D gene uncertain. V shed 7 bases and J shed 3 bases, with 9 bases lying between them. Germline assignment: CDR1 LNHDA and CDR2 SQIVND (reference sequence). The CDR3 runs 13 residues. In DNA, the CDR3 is TGTGCCAGTACCCTGGAGGCTAATGAAAAACTGTTTTTT. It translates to CASTLEANEKLFF.

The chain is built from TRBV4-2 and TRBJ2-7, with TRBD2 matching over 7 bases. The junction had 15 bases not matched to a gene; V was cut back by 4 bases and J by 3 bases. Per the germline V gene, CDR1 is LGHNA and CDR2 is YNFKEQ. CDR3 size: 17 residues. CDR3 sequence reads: CASSPQTGGHPFYEQYF. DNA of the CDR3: TGTGCCAGCAGCCCCCAGACGGGAGGCCACCCTTTCTACGAGCAGTACTTC.

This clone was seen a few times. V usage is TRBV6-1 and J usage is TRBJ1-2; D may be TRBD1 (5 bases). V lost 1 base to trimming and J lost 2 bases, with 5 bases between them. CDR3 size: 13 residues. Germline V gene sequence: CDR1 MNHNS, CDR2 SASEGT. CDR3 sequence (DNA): TGTGCCAGCAGTGAAGGACAGAACTATGGCTACACCTTC. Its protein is CASSEGQNYGYTF.

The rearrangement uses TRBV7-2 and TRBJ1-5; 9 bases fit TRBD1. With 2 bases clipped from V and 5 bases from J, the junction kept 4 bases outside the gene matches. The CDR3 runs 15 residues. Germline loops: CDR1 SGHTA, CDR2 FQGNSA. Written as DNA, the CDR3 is TGTGCCAGCAGCTTACCCACAGGGGGCGATCAGCCCCAGCATTTT. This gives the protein CASSLPTGGDQPQHF.

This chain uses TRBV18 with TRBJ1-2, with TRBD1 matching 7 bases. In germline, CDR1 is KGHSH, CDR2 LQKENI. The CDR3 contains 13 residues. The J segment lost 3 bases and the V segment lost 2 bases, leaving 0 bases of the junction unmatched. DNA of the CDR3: TGTGCCAGCTCACCAGGGACAGACTATGGCTACACCTTC. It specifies CASSPGTDYGYTF.

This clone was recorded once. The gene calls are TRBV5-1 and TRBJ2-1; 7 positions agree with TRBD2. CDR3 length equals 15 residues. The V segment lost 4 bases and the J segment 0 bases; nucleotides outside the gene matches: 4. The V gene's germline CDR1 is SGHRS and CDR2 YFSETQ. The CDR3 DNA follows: TGCGCCAGCAGCGCCGGGGGGAGCTCCTACAATGAGCAGTTCTTC. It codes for CASSAGGSSYNEQFF.

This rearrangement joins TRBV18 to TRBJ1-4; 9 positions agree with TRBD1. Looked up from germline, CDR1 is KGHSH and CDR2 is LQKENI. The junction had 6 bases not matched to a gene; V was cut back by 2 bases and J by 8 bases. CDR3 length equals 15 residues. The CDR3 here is CASSPRRTGEEKLFF. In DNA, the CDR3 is TGTGCCAGCTCACCAAGACGGACAGGGGAGGAAAAACTGTTTTTT.

CDR3 nucleotides: TGTGCCAGCAGCTTGGCAGGGGCCCGCACAGATACGCAGTATTTT. It yields the protein CASSLAGARTDTQYF. V is TRBV5-4 and J is TRBJ2-3, with D possibly TRBD1 on 6 matching bases. V lost 0 bases to trimming and J lost 1 base, with 9 bases between them. The germline V gene has CDR1 SGHNT and CDR2 YYREEE (reference sequence). This CDR3 spans 15 amino acids.

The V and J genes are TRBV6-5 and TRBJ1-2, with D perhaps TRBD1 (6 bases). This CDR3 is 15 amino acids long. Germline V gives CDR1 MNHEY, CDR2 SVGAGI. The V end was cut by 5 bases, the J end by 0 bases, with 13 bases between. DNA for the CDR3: TGTGCCAGCAGTAGTCCATGGACAGCTAACTATGGCTACACCTTC. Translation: CASSSPWTANYGYTF.

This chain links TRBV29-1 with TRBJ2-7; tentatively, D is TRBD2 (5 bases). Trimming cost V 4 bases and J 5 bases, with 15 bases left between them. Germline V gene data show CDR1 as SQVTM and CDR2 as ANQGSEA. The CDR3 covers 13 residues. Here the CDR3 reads CSVVWAGSDEQYV. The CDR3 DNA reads TGCAGCGTTGTATGGGCAGGTAGCGACGAGCAGTACGTC.

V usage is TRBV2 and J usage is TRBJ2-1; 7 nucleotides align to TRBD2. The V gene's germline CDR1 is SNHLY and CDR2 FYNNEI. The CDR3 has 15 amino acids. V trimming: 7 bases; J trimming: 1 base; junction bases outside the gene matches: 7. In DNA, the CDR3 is TGTGCCAGCACCCGGGGAGGGGCTTCCTACAATGAGCAGTTCTTC. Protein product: CASTRGGASYNEQFF.

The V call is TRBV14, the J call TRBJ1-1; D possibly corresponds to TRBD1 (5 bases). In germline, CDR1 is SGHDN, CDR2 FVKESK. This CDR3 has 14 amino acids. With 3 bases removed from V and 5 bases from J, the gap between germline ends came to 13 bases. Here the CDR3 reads CASSQAGYGTEAFF. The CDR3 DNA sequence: TGTGCCAGCAGCCAGGCAGGGTATGGTACTGAAGCTTTCTTT. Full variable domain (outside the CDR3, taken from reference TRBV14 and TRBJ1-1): EAGVTQFPSHSVIEKGQTVTLRCDPISGHDNLYWYRRVMGKEIKFLLHFVKESKQDESGMPNNRFLAERTGGTYSTLKVQPAELEDSGVYFCASSQAGYGTEAFFGQGTRLTVV.

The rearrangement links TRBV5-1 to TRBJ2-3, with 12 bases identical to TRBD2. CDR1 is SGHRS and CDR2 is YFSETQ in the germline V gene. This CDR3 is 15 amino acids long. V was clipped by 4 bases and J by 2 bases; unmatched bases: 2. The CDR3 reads CASSTSGRPTDTQYF. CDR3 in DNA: TGCGCCAGCAGCACTAGCGGGAGGCCCACAGATACGCAGTATTTT.

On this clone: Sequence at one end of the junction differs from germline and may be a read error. The CDR3: CASSLDGTAYDYTF. The CDR3 DNA reads as TGTGCCAGCAGCTTAGATGGGACAGCCTATGACTACACCTTC. This chain joins TRBV7-9 and TRBJ1-2, with 7 bases aligning to TRBD1. The V gene's germline CDR1 is SEHNR and CDR2 FQNEAQ (reference sequence). This CDR3 region has 14 residues.

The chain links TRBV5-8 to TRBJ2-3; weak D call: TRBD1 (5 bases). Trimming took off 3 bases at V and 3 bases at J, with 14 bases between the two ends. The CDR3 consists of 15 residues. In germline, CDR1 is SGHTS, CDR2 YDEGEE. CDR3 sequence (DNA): TGTGCCAGCAGCTCCCCAGGGATGGCGACAGATACGCAGTATTTT. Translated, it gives CASSSPGMATDTQYF.

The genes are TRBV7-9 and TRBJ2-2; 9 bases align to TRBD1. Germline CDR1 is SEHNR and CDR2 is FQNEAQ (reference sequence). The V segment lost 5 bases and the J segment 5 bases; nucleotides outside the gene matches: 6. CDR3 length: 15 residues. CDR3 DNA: TGTGCCAGCAGCCCGGGACAGGGAGGAACCGGGGAGCTGTTTTTT. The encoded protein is CASSPGQGGTGELFF.

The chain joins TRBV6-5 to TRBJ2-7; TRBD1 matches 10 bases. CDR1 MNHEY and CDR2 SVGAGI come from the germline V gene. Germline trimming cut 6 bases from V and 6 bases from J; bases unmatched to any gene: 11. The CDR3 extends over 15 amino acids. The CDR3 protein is CASSFRGQGPLEQYF. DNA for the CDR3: TGTGCCAGCAGCTTCCGGGGACAGGGGCCCCTCGAGCAGTACTTC.

The CDR3: CASSEGLARIAKNIQYF. The DNA for the CDR3 is TGCGCCAGCAGCGAAGGACTAGCGCGTATCGCCAAAAACATTCAGTACTTC. This chain joins TRBV4-1 and TRBJ2-4, with 9 bases fitting TRBD2. CDR3 length equals 17 residues. Germline CDR1 is MGHRA and CDR2 is YSYEKL. V lost 5 bases, J lost 1 base, and 9 bases stayed unmatched.

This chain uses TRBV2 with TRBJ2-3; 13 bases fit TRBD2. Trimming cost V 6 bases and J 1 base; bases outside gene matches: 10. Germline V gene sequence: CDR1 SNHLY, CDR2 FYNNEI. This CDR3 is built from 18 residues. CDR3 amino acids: CASRRRLAGGVGTDTQYF. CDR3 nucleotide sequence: TGTGCCAGCAGACGTCGACTAGCGGGAGGCGTGGGCACAGATACGCAGTATTTT.

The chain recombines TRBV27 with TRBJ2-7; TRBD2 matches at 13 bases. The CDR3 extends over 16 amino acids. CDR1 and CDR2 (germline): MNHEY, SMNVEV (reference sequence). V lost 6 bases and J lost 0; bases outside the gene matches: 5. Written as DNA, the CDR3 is TGTGCCAGCAGGGGGACTAGCGGGATGAGCTCCTACGAGCAGTACTTC. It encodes CASRGTSGMSSYEQYF.

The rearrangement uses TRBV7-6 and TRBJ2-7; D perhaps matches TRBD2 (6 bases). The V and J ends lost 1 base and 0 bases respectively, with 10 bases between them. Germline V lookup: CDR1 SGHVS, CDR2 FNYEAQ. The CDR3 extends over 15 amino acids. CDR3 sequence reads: CASSLGAGSSYEQYF. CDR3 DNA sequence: TGTGCCAGCAGCTTAGGGGCGGGAAGCTCCTACGAGCAGTACTTC.